This is a list of T cell receptor beta chains from one sample in a study of cytomegalovirus exposure and HLA in healthy donors. TCRdb's table, derived via immunoSEQ multiplex PCR, lists solely in-frame clones and lacks some. Here the sample spans some 200,000 clones, about 89% being singletons. The sequenced sample consisted of PBMCs. The source is a woman between 18 and 29 years old in good health and CMV-seronegative. CDR3s include the opening cysteine and the closing phenylalanine or tryptophan. A D gene is named only where the DNA matches it firmly. Some rows mark clone size as missing; the rest say once, few, many or name a class of expanded clone.

clone_size j_call v_call d_call cdr3_nt cdr3_aa
NA TRBJ1-2 TRBV6-5 TRBD1 TGTGCCAGCAGTTACGGAGGCAGGGGGGTTGGTAAAGGCTACACCTTC CASSYGGRGVGKGYTF
NA TRBJ2-1 TRBV15 TRBD2 TGTGCCACCAGCAGGGGGACTAGCGGGTACAATGAGCAGTTCTTC CATSRGTSGYNEQFF
NA TRBJ1-2 TRBV5-4 TRBD1 TGTGCCAGCAGCCCAAACCCTCAAAGGGGGCTCTATGGCTACACCTTC CASSPNPQRGLYGYTF
NA TRBJ2-2 TRBV29-1 NA TGCAGCGCCTGTCCTCCCACCGGGGAGCTGTTTTTT CSACPPTGELFF
NA TRBJ1-5 TRBV5-1 NA TGCGCCAGCAGAACCGACAGAGATCAGCCCCAGCATTTT CASRTDRDQPQHF
NA TRBJ2-5 TRBV9 NA TGTGCCAGCAGGGACAGCGCTGGAGAGACCCAGTACTTC CASRDSAGETQYF
NA TRBJ1-5 TRBV7-2 NA TGTGCCAGCAGCTTAGGTCCGGGCAATCAGCCCCAGCATTTT CASSLGPGNQPQHF
NA TRBJ2-5 TRBV2 NA TGTGCCACCTCCCGGGACTCTCAGCGAGAGACCCAGTACTTC CATSRDSQRETQYF
NA TRBJ1-5 TRBV2 NA TGTGCCAGCAGACAGGGCTATCGCAATCAGCCCCAGCATTTT CASRQGYRNQPQHF
NA TRBJ2-7 TRBV30 TRBD1 TGTGCCTGGAGTTACTCGACAGGGATAAGGCACGAGCAGTACTTC CAWSYSTGIRHEQYF
NA TRBJ2-6 TRBV15 NA TGTGCCACCAGCAGAGGCCCACAAACAGCTGGGGCCAACGTCCTGACTTTC CATSRGPQTAGANVLTF
NA TRBJ1-2 TRBV7-9 TRBD1 TGTGCCAGCCTTTTCTCGGGACAGCAGAGCTACACCTTC CASLFSGQQSYTF
NA TRBJ2-2 TRBV5-4 TRBD2 TGTGCCAGCAGCAACCGACTAGCCGCATTCGGGGAGCTGTTTTTT CASSNRLAAFGELFF
NA TRBJ1-5 TRBV4-1 NA TGCGCCAGCAGCCCACGGGACACGCCGGTGGGTCAGCCCCAGCATTTT CASSPRDTPVGQPQHF
NA TRBJ2-1 TRBV27 TRBD2 TGTGCCAGCAGTTCGTACCCACTAGCGCTCGATGAGCAGTTCTTC CASSSYPLALDEQFF
few TRBJ1-6 TRBV5-1 TRBD1 TGCGCCAGCAGCCTCGCATTCTCCGGGACAGGGGGTTCACCCCTCCACTTT CASSLAFSGTGGSPLHF
once TRBJ1-5 TRBV4-3 NA TGCGCCAGCAGCCAAGACATCCAGGGGCCCTATAGCAATCAGCCCCAGCATTTT CASSQDIQGPYSNQPQHF
NA TRBJ2-7 TRBV5-1 NA TGCGCCAGCAGCTTGGCATCCCCTTTGGACATCAGCTCCTACGAGCAGTACTTC CASSLASPLDISSYEQYF
NA TRBJ1-1 TRBV5-5 TRBD1 TGTGCCAGCAGCTTGGGACAGGGGACGAACACTGAAGCTTTCTTT CASSLGQGTNTEAFF
NA TRBJ1-2 TRBV2 NA TGTGCCAGCAGTCGGGAGGGCTATGGCTACACCTTC CASSREGYGYTF
NA TRBJ2-5 TRBV6-6 TRBD1 TGTGCCAGCAGTTACTACGGGACAGCAGAGACCCAGTACTTC CASSYYGTAETQYF
NA TRBJ2-5 TRBV23-1 TRBD1 TGCGCCAGCAGTCAAGAGGGGACAGGGGGCTCTTCGGAGACCCAGTACTTC CASSQEGTGGSSETQYF
NA TRBJ2-5 TRBV15 NA TGTGCCACCAGCAGAGATCCGACAGGCTCCCAAGAGACCCAGTACTTC CATSRDPTGSQETQYF
NA TRBJ1-2 TRBV19 NA TGTGCCAGTAGTATAAGGTCCGGGGACTATGGCTACACCTTC CASSIRSGDYGYTF
once TRBJ2-3 TRBV7-3 NA TGTGCCAGCAGCTTAACGCCGGGTACTATGGATACGCAGTATTTT CASSLTPGTMDTQYF
NA TRBJ2-3 TRBV29-1 TRBD2 TGCAGCGCGAAACAGCGGGGGGGCGTCGATACGCAGTATTTT CSAKQRGGVDTQYF
NA TRBJ2-1 TRBV25-1 NA TGTGCCAGCACTGGGGGGGCGGGCGCCTACAATGAGCAGTTCTTC CASTGGAGAYNEQFF
NA TRBJ1-5 TRBV29-1 NA TGCAGCGTTGCGGTAAACAGCAATCAGCCCCAGCATTTT CSVAVNSNQPQHF
NA TRBJ2-7 TRBV11-2 NA TGTGCCAGCAGCTTAGACAAGGTGGGGGGTGACTACGAGCAGTACTTC CASSLDKVGGDYEQYF
NA TRBJ2-4 TRBV2 NA TGTGCCAGCAACGCCGGGACATTGGCTTTAGGAGCCAAAAACATTCAGTACTTC CASNAGTLALGAKNIQYF
NA TRBJ2-5 TRBV5-1 TRBD2 TGCGCCAGCAGCTGGGGACTAGCGGGGCAAGAGACCCAGTACTTC CASSWGLAGQETQYF
NA TRBJ2-1 TRBV27 TRBD2 TGTGCCAGCAGTTTAGGGACTAGGCAGTTCTTC CASSLGTRQFF
NA TRBJ1-3 TRBV5-8 NA TGTGCCAGCAGCATATTCCGAGGGGGTGGAAACACCATATATTTT CASSIFRGGGNTIYF
NA TRBJ2-6 TRBV4-1 TRBD2 TGCGCCAGCAGCCAAGATCCGGGGGGAAACTCTGGGGCCAACGTCCTGACTTTC CASSQDPGGNSGANVLTF
NA TRBJ2-5 TRBV11-3 TRBD1 TGTGCCAGCAGCTCCACGACAGGGAGCGAGACCCAGTACTTC CASSSTTGSETQYF
NA TRBJ2-2 TRBV4-2 NA TGTGCCAGCAGCCAAGACCCAGCGGTGAACACCGGGGAGCTGTTTTTT CASSQDPAVNTGELFF
NA TRBJ2-3 TRBV4-3 NA TGCGCCAGCAGCCAAGAGAGGGGCACAGATACGCAGTATTTT CASSQERGTDTQYF
NA TRBJ2-5 TRBV27 TRBD2 TGTGCCAGCAGTCCCTGGAATAGCGGGGGAGAGACCCAGTACTTC CASSPWNSGGETQYF
NA TRBJ2-1 TRBV9 TRBD2 TGTGCCAGCAGCCTTAGCGGGGGCTCCTACAATGAGCAGTTCTTC CASSLSGGSYNEQFF
NA TRBJ1-1 TRBV11-2 NA TGTGCCAGCAGCGCCAAAATCCAATCGGGACACCGTAACACTGAAGCTTTCTTT CASSAKIQSGHRNTEAFF
NA TRBJ2-2 TRBV9 TRBD1 TGTGCCAGCAGCGTCCGGACAGGAAACACCGGGGAGCTGTTTTTT CASSVRTGNTGELFF
NA TRBJ2-7 TRBV6-5 NA TGTGCCAGCAGTTACTCCGCTAGGAGCTACGAGCAGTACTTC CASSYSARSYEQYF
NA TRBJ1-1 TRBV19 TRBD1 TGTGCCAGTAGTGTGGGACAGGGGACTGAAGCTTTCTTT CASSVGQGTEAFF
once TRBJ1-6 TRBV14 NA TGTGCCAGCAGCCTGGACCAGGAGGGCTATAATTCACCCCTCCACTTT CASSLDQEGYNSPLHF
NA TRBJ2-7 TRBV10-3 NA TGTGCCATCAGTGCGGGGGAATCGCGGGAGCAGTACTTC CAISAGESREQYF
NA TRBJ1-2 TRBV27 TRBD1 TGTGCCAGCAGTCCTCGGACAGGGATGGGCTATGGCTACACCTTC CASSPRTGMGYGYTF
NA TRBJ1-5 TRBV5-4 TRBD1 TGTGCCAGCAGCTTGACAGGGGCGGGTCAGCCCCAGCATTTT CASSLTGAGQPQHF
few TRBJ1-1 TRBV9 NA TGTGCCAGCAGCGTCAGGGTTGGCACTGAAGCTTTCTTT CASSVRVGTEAFF
NA TRBJ2-7 TRBV27 NA TGTGCCAGCAGTAAGGGAGGTTCGAGGACAATGCCCTACGAGCAGTACTTC CASSKGGSRTMPYEQYF
NA TRBJ2-1 TRBV27 TRBD2 TGTGCCAGCAGTTTATTACCTAGCGGGACCCACCTCAATGAGCAGTTCTTC CASSLLPSGTHLNEQFF
NA TRBJ2-7 TRBV7-2 TRBD2 TGTGCCAGCAGCTTAGGCGGGCTAGCGGGAGTCGAGCAGTACTTC CASSLGGLAGVEQYF
NA TRBJ1-2 TRBV29-1 TRBD1 TGCAGCGCTGAAGACAGGGGTGTCTATGGCTACACCTTC CSAEDRGVYGYTF
NA TRBJ1-1 TRBV6-5 NA TGTGTCCTCGGGGGACCGAACACTGAAGCTTTCTTT CVLGGPNTEAFF
NA TRBJ2-3 TRBV5-3 TRBD1 TGTGCCAGAAGCGGACAGGGCCCGGAGGTTGCGCAGTATTTT CARSGQGPEVAQYF
NA TRBJ1-2 TRBV7-6 TRBD1 TGTGCCAGCAGCAACACAGGGGGGGCTGGCTACACCTTC CASSNTGGAGYTF